The present TCR beta chain was sequenced within a study of blood T cell repertoires in COVID-19. As for the study in general: Samples of COVID-19 (acute and convalescent) were obtained from the United States, Italy and Spain.

Clinical history reported by participants formed the basis on which cohorts were assigned. Two consecutive negative NP/OP PCR tests, clearance, or resolved symptoms defined Cohort 3 recovery. The authors' processing: Reference gene primer amplification gave nucleated cell count estimates. Here immunoSEQ multiplex PCR was the method, and the copy in TCRdb shows in-frame clones only, minus some. V and J calls and clone size are as listed in that table; D and trimming were resolved from the DNA. The repertoire includes roughly 290,000 clones, approximately 91% of them detected once, and 1.5% to 2% sits in the top ten. After removal of 4 bases from V and 2 bases from J, the junction contained 20 bases not matched to a gene. This CDR3 spans 20 amino acids. Germline loops: CDR1 SGHRS, CDR2 YFSETQ.

Sequenced sample: PBMCs or T cells enriched from blood (not recorded which). The clonotype was recovered from a woman aged 40 to 55 who had recovered from COVID-19. The rearrangement joins TRBV5-1 to TRBJ2-7, with 11 positions matching TRBD2. This chain's CDR3 is CASSIQPPRLLAGDAYEQYF. The CDR3 DNA sequence: TGCGCCAGCAGCATCCAACCCCCCCGCCTACTAGCGGGGGATGCCTACGAGCAGTACTTC.